This TCR beta chain was captured by sequencing in a study of blood T cells in healthy people across ages. Germline CDR1 reads SGHDN; CDR2 reads FVKESK. The V gene end was trimmed by 0 bases and the J gene end by 4 bases; junction bases not matched to a gene: 7. The CDR3 has 17 residues. In regard to this clonotype: What it binds is unknown.

The study's findings and limits: Strong correlation was found linking TCR beta diversity to naive T cell percentage. Naive CD4+ cell counts and diversity both ran higher in long-lived than in aged donors.

The second PCR ran roughly 6 to 11 cycles with a sample-barcoded 5' primer and J-beta primers. TCRdb re-derived calls from the 5' RACE reads in MiXCR, one entry per CDR3 protein. The repertoire consists of 450,000 to 600,000 distinct CDR3 sequences, with about 29% occurring once and the leading ten covering roughly 3.5%. These data were also filed under a second study, of T cells of mothers and their children.

The rearrangement joins TRBV14 to TRBJ1-2, with TRBD1 matching 11 bases. This clonotype was sampled from a boy aged 2-9 years in good health. Material for sequencing was blood. The CDR3 protein is CASSQDLRGQGAYGYTF. CDR3 in DNA: TGTGCCAGCAGCCAAGATTTACGAGGACAGGGGGCCTATGGCTACACCTTC.